The clone carrying this T cell receptor (beta chain) was observed a few times. Trimming removed 6 bases from V and 5 bases from J, with 11 bases in between. The CDR3 runs to 12 residues. The data were taken from a study of patients and donors after allogeneic stem cell transplantation. TCRdb passed the RT-PCR reads through MiXCR, listing each CDR3 protein once. The sample has 200,000 to 250,000 distinct CDR3 sequences; 14% are singletons. The chain combines TRBV12-3 or TRBV12-4 with TRBJ2-7, with D possibly TRBD1 on 6 matching bases. Material: blood, either unsorted or a sorted T cell fraction (not recorded which). This clonotype was obtained from a human donor who was either an allogeneic HSCT recipient or a stem cell or donor lymphocyte infusion donor (not recorded which). It is not recorded whose cells these are; they may come from a transplant donor. This CDR3 reads CASRNRDNEQYF. CDR3 bases: TGTGCCAGCAGAAACAGGGATAACGAGCAGTACTTC.